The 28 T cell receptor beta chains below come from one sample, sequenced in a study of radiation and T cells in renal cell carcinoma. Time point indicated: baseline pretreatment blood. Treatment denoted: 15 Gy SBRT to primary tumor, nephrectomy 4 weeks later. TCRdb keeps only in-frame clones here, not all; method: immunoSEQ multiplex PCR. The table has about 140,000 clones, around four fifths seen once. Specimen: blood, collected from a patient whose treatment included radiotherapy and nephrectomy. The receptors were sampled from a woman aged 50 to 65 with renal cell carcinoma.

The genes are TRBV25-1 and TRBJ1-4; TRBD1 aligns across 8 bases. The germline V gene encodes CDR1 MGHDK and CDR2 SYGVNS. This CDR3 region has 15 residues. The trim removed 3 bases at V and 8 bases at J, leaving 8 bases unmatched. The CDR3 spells CASSDSFAGGEKLFF. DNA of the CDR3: TGTGCCAGCAGTGATTCCTTTGCAGGGGGCGAAAAACTGTTTTTT.

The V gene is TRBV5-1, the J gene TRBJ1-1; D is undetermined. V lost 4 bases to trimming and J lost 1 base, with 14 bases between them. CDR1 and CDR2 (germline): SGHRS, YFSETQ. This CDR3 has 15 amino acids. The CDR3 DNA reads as TGCGCCAGCAGCCCTCTAGGGTATGAGAACACTGAAGCTTTCTTT. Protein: CASSPLGYENTEAFF.

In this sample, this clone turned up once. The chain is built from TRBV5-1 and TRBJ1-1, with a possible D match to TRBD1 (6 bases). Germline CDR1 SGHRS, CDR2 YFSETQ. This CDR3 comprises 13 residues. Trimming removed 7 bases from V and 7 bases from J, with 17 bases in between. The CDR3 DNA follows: TGCGCCAGCGGCCCTACAGGGACTAATGAAGCTTTCTTT. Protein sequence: CASGPTGTNEAFF.

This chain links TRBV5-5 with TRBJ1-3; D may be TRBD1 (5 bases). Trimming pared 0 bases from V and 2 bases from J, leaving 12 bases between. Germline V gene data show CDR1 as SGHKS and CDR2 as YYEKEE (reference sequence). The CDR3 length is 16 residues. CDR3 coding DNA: TGTGCCAGCAGCTTGGAAGGGGATCTTCCTGGAAACACCATATATTTT. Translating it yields CASSLEGDLPGNTIYF.

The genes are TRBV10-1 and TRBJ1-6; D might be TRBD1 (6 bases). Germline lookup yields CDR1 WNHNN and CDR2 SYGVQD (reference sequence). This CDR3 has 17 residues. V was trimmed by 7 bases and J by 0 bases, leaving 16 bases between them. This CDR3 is CASTGQSKGSYNSPLHF. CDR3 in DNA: TGCGCCAGCACAGGACAGTCAAAGGGCTCCTATAATTCACCCCTCCACTTT.

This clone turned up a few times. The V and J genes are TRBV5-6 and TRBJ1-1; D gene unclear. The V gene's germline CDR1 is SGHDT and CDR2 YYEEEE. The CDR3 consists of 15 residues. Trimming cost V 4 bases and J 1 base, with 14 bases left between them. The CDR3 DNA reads TGTGCCAGCAGCACCCTCGGCCGGGGGAACACTGAAGCTTTCTTT. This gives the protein CASSTLGRGNTEAFF.

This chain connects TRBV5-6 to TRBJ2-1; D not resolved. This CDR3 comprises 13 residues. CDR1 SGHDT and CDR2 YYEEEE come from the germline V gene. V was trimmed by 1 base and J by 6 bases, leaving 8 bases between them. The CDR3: CASSLIVSNEQFF. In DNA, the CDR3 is TGTGCCAGCAGCTTGATAGTAAGCAATGAGCAGTTCTTC.

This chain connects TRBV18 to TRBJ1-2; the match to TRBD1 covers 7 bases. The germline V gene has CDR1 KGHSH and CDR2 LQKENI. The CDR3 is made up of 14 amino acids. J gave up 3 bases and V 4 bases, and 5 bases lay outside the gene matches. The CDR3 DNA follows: TGTGCCAGCTCACGGGCGACAGGGCACTATGGCTACACCTTC. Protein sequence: CASSRATGHYGYTF.

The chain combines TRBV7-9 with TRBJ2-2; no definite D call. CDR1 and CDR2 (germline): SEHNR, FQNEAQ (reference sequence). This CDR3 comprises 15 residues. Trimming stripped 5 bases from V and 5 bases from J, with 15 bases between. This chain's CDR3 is CASSHQWARTGELFF. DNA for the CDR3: TGTGCCAGCAGCCATCAATGGGCCCGGACCGGGGAGCTGTTTTTT. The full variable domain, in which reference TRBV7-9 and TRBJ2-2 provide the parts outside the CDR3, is DTGVSQNPRHKITKRGQNVTFRCDPISEHNRLYWYRQTLGQGPEFLTYFQNEAQLEKSRLLSDRFSAERPKGSFSTLEIQRTEQGDSAMYLCASSHQWARTGELFFGEGSRLTVL.

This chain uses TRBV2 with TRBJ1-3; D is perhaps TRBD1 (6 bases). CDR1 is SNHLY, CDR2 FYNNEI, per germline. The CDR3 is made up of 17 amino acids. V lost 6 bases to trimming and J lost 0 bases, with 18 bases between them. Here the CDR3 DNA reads TGTGCCAGCAGCCAAAGGGGTAGGGGGGACTCTGGAAACACCATATATTTT. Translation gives CASSQRGRGDSGNTIYF.

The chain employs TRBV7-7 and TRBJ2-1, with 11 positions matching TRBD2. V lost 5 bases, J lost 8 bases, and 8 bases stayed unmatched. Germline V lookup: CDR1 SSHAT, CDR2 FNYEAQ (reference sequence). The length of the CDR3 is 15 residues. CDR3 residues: CASSLNSGGADEQFF. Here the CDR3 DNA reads TGTGCCAGCAGCCTCAATAGCGGGGGGGCCGATGAGCAGTTCTTC.

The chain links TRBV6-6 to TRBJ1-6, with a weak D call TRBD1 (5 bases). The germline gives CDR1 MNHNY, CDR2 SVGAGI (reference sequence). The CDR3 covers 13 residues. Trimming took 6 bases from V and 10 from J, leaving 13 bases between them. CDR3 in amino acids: CASSHLSGSPLHF. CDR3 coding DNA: TGTGCCAGCAGCCACCTATCAGGGTCACCCCTCCACTTT.

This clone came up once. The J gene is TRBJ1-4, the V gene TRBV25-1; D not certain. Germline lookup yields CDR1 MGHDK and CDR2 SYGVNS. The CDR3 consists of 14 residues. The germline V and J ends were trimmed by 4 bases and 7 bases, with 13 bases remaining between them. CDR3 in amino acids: CASSVEDSVEKLFF. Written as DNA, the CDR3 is TGTGCCAGCAGTGTGGAGGATTCGGTTGAAAAACTGTTTTTT.

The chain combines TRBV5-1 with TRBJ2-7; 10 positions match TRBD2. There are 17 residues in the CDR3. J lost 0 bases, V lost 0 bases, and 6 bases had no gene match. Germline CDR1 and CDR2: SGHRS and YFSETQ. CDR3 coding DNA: TGCGCCAGCAGCTTGGAACCCCCTAGCGGGAGCTCCTACGAGCAGTACTTC. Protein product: CASSLEPPSGSSYEQYF.

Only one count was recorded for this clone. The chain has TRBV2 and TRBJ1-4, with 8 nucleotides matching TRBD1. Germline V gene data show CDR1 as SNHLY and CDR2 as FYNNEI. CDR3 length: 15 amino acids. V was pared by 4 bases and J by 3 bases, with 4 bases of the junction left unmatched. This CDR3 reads CASSGGRGPNEKLFF. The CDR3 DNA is TGTGCCAGCAGTGGCGGCAGGGGGCCTAATGAAAAACTGTTTTTT. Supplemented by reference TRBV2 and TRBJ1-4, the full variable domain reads EPEVTQTPSHQVTQMGQEVILRCVPISNHLYFYWYRQILGQKVEFLVSFYNNEISEKSEIFDDQFSVERPDGSNFTLKIRSTKLEDSAMYFCASSGGRGPNEKLFFGSGTQLSVL.

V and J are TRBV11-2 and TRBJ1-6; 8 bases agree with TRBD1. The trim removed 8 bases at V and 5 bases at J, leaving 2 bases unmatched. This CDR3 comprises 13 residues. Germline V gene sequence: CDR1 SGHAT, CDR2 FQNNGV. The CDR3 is CASGQGNNSPLHF. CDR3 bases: TGTGCCAGCGGACAGGGTAATAATTCACCCCTCCACTTT.

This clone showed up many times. This CDR3 is CASSPSWGEETQYF. Written as DNA, the CDR3 is TGCGCCAGCAGCCCGTCTTGGGGAGAAGAGACCCAGTACTTC. V gene TRBV4-1 combines with J gene TRBJ2-5, with D maybe TRBD2 (5 bases). V lost 4 bases to trimming and J lost 3 bases, with 12 bases between them. This CDR3 spans 14 amino acids. Germline-derived CDR1 and CDR2 are MGHRA and YSYEKL.

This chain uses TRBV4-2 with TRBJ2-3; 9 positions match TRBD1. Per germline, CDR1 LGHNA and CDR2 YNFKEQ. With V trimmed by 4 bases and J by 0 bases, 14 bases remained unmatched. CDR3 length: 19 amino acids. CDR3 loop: CASSLLSGSTGGSTDTQYF. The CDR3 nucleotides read TGTGCCAGCAGCCTGCTTTCGGGGTCGACAGGGGGTAGCACAGATACGCAGTATTTT.

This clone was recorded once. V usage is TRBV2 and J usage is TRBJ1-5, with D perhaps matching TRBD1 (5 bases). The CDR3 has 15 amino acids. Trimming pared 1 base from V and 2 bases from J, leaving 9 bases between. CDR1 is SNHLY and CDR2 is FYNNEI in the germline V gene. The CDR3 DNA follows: TGTGCCAGCAGTGAAGGATGGGGGGGCAATCAGCCCCAGCATTTT. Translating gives CASSEGWGGNQPQHF.

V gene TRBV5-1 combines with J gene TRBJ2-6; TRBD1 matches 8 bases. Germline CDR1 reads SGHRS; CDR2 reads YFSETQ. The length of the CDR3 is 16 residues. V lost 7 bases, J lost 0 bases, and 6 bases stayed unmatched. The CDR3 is CASGTGMSSGANVLTF. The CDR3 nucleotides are TGCGCCAGCGGGACAGGAATGAGCTCTGGGGCCAACGTCCTGACTTTC.

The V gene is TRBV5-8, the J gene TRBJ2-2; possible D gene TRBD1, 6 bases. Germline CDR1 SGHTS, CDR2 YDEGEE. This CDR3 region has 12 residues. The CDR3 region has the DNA TGTGCTACGGCAGGGGACGGCGGGGAGCTGTTTTTT. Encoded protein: CATAGDGGELFF.

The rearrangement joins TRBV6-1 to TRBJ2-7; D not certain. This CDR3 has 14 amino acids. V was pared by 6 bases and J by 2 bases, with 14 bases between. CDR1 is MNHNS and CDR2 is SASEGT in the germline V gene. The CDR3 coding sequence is TGTGCCAGCAGCCTGCTAGGCCTGACCTACGAGCAGTACTTC. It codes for CASSLLGLTYEQYF.

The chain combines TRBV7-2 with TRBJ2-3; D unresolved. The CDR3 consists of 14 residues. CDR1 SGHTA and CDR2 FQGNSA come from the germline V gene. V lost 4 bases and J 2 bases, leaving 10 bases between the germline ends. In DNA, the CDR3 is TGTGCCAGCAGCTCTACGACAAACACAGATACGCAGTATTTT. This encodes CASSSTTNTDTQYF.

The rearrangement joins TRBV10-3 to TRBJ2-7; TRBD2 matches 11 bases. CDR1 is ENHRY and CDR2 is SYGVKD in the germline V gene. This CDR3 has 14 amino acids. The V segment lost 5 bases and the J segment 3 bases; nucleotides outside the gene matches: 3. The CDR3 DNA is TGTGCCATCAGTTCGGGACTAGCGGTCTACGAGCAGTACTTC. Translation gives CAISSGLAVYEQYF.

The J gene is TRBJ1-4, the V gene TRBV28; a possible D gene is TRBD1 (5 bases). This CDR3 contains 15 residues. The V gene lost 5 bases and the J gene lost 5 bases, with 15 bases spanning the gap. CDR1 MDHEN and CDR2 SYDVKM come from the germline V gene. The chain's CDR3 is CASSVPGLTNEKLFF. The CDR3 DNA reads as TGTGCCAGCAGTGTTCCGGGGCTCACGAATGAAAAACTGTTTTTT.

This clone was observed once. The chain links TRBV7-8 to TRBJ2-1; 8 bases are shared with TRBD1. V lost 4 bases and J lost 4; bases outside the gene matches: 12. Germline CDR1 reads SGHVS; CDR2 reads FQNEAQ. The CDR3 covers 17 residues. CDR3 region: CASSSASKGQGYNEQFF. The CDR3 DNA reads TGTGCCAGCAGCTCGGCGAGTAAAGGACAGGGATACAATGAGCAGTTCTTC.

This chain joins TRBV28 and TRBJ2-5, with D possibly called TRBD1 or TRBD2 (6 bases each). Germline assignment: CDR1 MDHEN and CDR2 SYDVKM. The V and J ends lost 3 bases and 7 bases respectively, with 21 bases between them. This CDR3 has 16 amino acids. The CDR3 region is CASSFGGQGPRGTQYF. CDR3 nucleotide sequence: TGTGCCAGCAGTTTCGGAGGGCAGGGGCCTAGGGGGACCCAGTACTTC.

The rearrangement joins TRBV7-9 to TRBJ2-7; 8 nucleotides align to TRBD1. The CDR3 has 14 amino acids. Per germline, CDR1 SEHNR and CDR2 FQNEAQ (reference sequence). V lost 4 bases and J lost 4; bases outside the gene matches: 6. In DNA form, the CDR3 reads TGTGCCAGCAGCTCCGGGACAGGCGATTACGAGCAGTACTTC. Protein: CASSSGTGDYEQYF.